These 19 T cell receptor beta chains originate from one sample sequenced in a study of metastatic and nonmetastatic thyroid tumors. MiXCR reprocessed the PCR reads for TCRdb. Of about 30,000 clones listed, around 25% are singletons. All patients were untreated before thyroid surgery. Sequencing was performed on blood. The receptors stem from a female donor with papillary thyroid cancer or a benign thyroid nodule (not recorded which). Some clones in this sample may be carry-over from other donors' samples.

Relative to its sample, this clone is medium-sized (0.01 to 0.1%). This sequence joins TRBV7-8 and TRBJ2-7, with D unclear. The length of the CDR3 is 12 residues. V shed 5 bases and J shed 2 bases, with 7 bases lying between them. CDR1 SGHVS and CDR2 FQNEAQ come from the germline V gene. CDR3 in amino acids: CASSPTPYEQYF. The CDR3 DNA is TGTGCCAGCAGCCCAACTCCCTACGAGCAGTACTTC.

This clone was seen ten or more times. CDR3 coding DNA: TGTGCCAGCAGCCCCCCACCTCTTCGCTCTGGGGCCAACGTCCTGACTTTC. Its translation: CASSPPPLRSGANVLTF. The rearrangement uses TRBV4-2 and TRBJ2-6; D unclear. CDR1 is LGHNA and CDR2 is YNFKEQ in the germline V gene. V was pared by 4 bases and J by 0 bases, with 13 bases between. The CDR3 covers 17 residues.

Many counts were recorded for this clone. This rearrangement joins TRBV18 to TRBJ2-5; 11 nucleotides align to TRBD2. The CDR3 spans 16 residues. The V gene end was trimmed by 4 bases and the J gene end by 2 bases; junction bases not matched to a gene: 6. CDR1 and CDR2 from the germline V gene are KGHSH and LQKENI. CDR3 nucleotide sequence: TGTGCCAGCTCACGCGGGACTAGCGGATCGCAAGAGACCCAGTACTTC. As protein: CASSRGTSGSQETQYF.

This clone was seen ten or more times. This chain uses TRBV9 with TRBJ2-2, with unresolved D. The ends were cut back, 0 bases at V and 7 bases at J, with 7 bases in the middle. Germline V gene sequence: CDR1 SGDLS, CDR2 YYNGEE. This CDR3 is built from 13 residues. The CDR3 DNA reads as TGTGCCAGCAGCGTAGGACCCCTCGGGGAGCTGTTTTTT. This encodes CASSVGPLGELFF.

Concerning this clone itself: Mismatch with germline at one junction end may stem from a read error. The CDR3 nucleotides read TGTGCTAGCAGCTTCCCTTCGGGGACTAGCGGGATGCTGGGGCAGTACTTC. This sequence encodes CASSFPSGTSGMLGQYF. The chain has TRBV7-7 and TRBJ2-7, with TRBD2 matching over 13 bases. Germline values: CDR1 SSHAT, CDR2 FNYEAQ (reference sequence). The CDR3 totals 17 residues. Complete variable domain (other parts from reference TRBV7-7 and TRBJ2-7): GAGVSQSPRYKVTKRGQDVTLRCDPISSHATLYWYQQALGQGPEFLTYFNYEAQPDKSGLPSDRFSAERPEGSISTLTIQRTEQRDSAMYRCASSFPSGTSGMLGQYFGPGTRLTVT.

This clone was seen many times. This chain connects TRBV18 to TRBJ1-1; TRBD1 matches 7 bases. Germline V gene data show CDR1 as KGHSH and CDR2 as LQKENI. The V segment lost 3 bases and the J segment 1 base; nucleotides outside the gene matches: 5. CDR3 length: 15 amino acids. CDR3 protein: CASSPEQGSNTEAFF. CDR3 DNA sequence: TGTGCCAGCTCACCCGAACAGGGGTCGAACACTGAAGCTTTCTTT.

There are many counts of this clone. V and J are TRBV20-1 and TRBJ2-2; a weak D match, TRBD1 (6 bases). The CDR3 contains 12 residues. V lost 4 bases and J 6 bases, leaving 9 bases between the germline ends. Germline V lookup: CDR1 DFQATT, CDR2 SNEGSKA (reference sequence). CDR3 DNA: TGCAGTGCTACAGGGGTCCCCGGGGAGCTGTTTTTT. This translates into CSATGVPGELFF.

This clone came up many times. CDR3 nucleotide sequence: TGTGCCAGCAGCTTGAGTTTGTCCGGACAGGGTGAAAAACTGTTTTTT. Residues: CASSLSLSGQGEKLFF. This chain joins TRBV7-2 and TRBJ1-4; 8 nucleotides align to TRBD1. The CDR3 spans 16 residues. Germline CDR1 is SGHTA and CDR2 is FQGNSA. The junction had 10 bases not matched to a gene; V was cut back by 3 bases and J by 7 bases.

A few counts support this clone. The V call is TRBV19, the J call TRBJ1-3; the D is unclear. CDR1 and CDR2 from the germline V gene are LNHDA and SQIVND (reference sequence). The CDR3 totals 13 residues. Trimming cost V 10 bases and J 0 bases, with 10 bases left between them. CDR3 bases: TGTGCCACCGCGGGATCCTCTGGAAACACCATATATTTT. It encodes CATAGSSGNTIYF.

The table lists this clone with many counts. The chain joins TRBV18 to TRBJ1-2; D call uncertain. V shed 4 bases and J shed 3 bases, with 3 bases lying between them. The germline gives CDR1 KGHSH, CDR2 LQKENI. CDR3 length: 11 amino acids. CDR3 in amino acids: CASSRDYGYTF. The DNA for the CDR3 is TGTGCCAGCTCACGGGACTATGGCTACACCTTC.

The sample holds many counts of this clone. The chain has TRBV20-1 and TRBJ2-4; the match to TRBD1 covers 7 bases. CDR3 length equals 14 residues. The V gene's germline CDR1 is DFQATT and CDR2 SNEGSKA (reference sequence). Losses at the gene ends were 3 bases for V and 3 bases for J; bases not matched to a gene: 5. In nucleotides, the CDR3 is TGCAGTGCTAGTGACAGGGTCGACAAAAACATTCAGTACTTC. Translated: CSASDRVDKNIQYF.

This clone occurred many times. The rearrangement links TRBV7-9 to TRBJ1-6; tentative D call: TRBD1 (5 bases). The CDR3 contains 13 residues. Germline CDR1 is SEHNR and CDR2 is FQNEAQ (reference sequence). V dropped 6 bases and J dropped 7 bases, with 10 bases sitting between them. CDR3 amino acids: CASSGRTNSPLHF. CDR3 nucleotide sequence: TGTGCCAGCAGTGGACGGACAAATTCACCCCTCCACTTT.

The V gene is TRBV5-8, the J gene TRBJ2-2; TRBD1 matches 7 bases. The germline V gene encodes CDR1 SGHTS and CDR2 YDEGEE. CDR3 length: 15 amino acids. J lost 2 bases, V lost 3 bases, and 4 bases had no gene match. The CDR3 bases are TGTGCCAGCAGCTGGGGACAGCCTAACACCGGGGAGCTGTTTTTT. It translates to CASSWGQPNTGELFF.

This clone came up many times. V gene TRBV29-1 combines with J gene TRBJ2-3, with unresolved D. This CDR3 comprises 11 residues. V dropped 1 base and J dropped 5 bases, with 4 bases sitting between them. Germline V gene data show CDR1 as SQVTM and CDR2 as ANQGSEA. Here the CDR3 reads CSVEVGDTQYF. CDR3 DNA: TGCAGCGTTGAAGTGGGAGATACGCAGTATTTT.

This clone occurred many times. The chain is built from TRBV4-3 and TRBJ1-1; D call uncertain. This CDR3 spans 11 amino acids. The germline CDR1 and CDR2 sequences are LGHNA and YSLEER. V lost 4 bases to trimming and J lost 6 bases, with 6 bases between them. CDR3 nucleotides: TGCGCCAGCAGCCGCGGGGCTGAAGCTTTCTTT. Translation gives CASSRGAEAFF.

This clone was counted between two and nine times. The V gene is TRBV19, the J gene TRBJ1-5; a possible D gene is TRBD1 (6 bases). Germline values: CDR1 LNHDA, CDR2 SQIVND (reference sequence). Between the trimmed V and J ends, which lost 0 bases and 6 bases, there was a span of 12 bases. This CDR3 is 15 amino acids long. The CDR3 loop reads CASSIEAQGGQPQHF. The CDR3 region has the DNA TGTGCCAGTAGTATAGAAGCACAGGGCGGTCAGCCCCAGCATTTT.

On this clone itself: Relative to the germline gene, one junction end is altered; a read error may explain this. The genes are TRBV28 and TRBJ2-6, with D tentatively TRBD1 or TRBD2 (5 bases each). CDR3 length: 16 amino acids. CDR1 MDHEN and CDR2 SYDVKM come from the germline V gene. This chain's CDR3 is CASISPGRLGAYVLTF. Here the CDR3 DNA reads TGTGCCAGCATCTCGCCAGGAAGGCTCGGGGCCTACGTCCTGACTTTC.

This clone was observed once. The V gene is TRBV3-1, the J gene TRBJ1-2, with 7 positions matching TRBD1. CDR3 length equals 15 residues. The ends lost 2 bases at V and 4 bases at J; junction bases unmatched: 7. The V gene's germline CDR1 is LGHDT and CDR2 YNNKEL (reference sequence). The chain's CDR3 is CASSQSDRVRYGYTF. CDR3 coding DNA: TGTGCCAGCAGCCAATCAGACAGGGTGCGCTATGGCTACACCTTC. Together with reference TRBV3-1 and TRBJ1-2, the CDR3 gives the full variable domain: DTAVSQTPKYLVTQMGNDKSIKCEQNLGHDTMYWYKQDSKKFLKIMFSYNNKELIINETVPNRFSPKSPDKAHLNLHINSLELGDSAVYFCASSQSDRVRYGYTFGSGTRLTVV.

This clone came up many times. This specimen includes other DNA sequences encoding the same CDR3. The chain combines TRBV6-1 with TRBJ1-5, with D maybe TRBD1 (5 bases). The CDR3 consists of 13 residues. The germline V gene encodes CDR1 MNHNS and CDR2 SASEGT. V lost 10 bases, J lost 4 bases, and 14 bases lay in between. The CDR3: CATGQSSNQPQHF. CDR3 nucleotides: TGTGCCACCGGACAATCCAGTAATCAGCCCCAGCATTTT.